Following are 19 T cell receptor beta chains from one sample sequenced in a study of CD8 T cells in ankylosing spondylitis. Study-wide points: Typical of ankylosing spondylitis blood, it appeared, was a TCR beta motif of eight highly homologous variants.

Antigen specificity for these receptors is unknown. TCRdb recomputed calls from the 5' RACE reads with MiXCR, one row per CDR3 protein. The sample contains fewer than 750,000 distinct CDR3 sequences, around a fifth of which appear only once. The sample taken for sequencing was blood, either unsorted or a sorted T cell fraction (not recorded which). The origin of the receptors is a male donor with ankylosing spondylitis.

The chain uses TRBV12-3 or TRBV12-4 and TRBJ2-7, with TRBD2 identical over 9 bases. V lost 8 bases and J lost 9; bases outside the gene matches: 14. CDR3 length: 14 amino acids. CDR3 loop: CASSRGSGSKTQYF. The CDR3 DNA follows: TGTGCCAGCTCAAGGGGTAGCGGGAGCAAAACGCAGTACTTC.

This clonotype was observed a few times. CDR3 in DNA: TGTGCCAGCAGCTCCAGACAGGGTACCATTGAAGCTTTCTTT. Protein sequence: CASSSRQGTIEAFF. This chain joins TRBV7-9 and TRBJ1-1, with 7 bases aligning to TRBD1. This CDR3 comprises 14 residues. After removal of 4 bases from V and 7 bases from J, the junction contained 9 bases not matched to a gene. Germline values: CDR1 SEHNR, CDR2 FQNEAQ (reference sequence).

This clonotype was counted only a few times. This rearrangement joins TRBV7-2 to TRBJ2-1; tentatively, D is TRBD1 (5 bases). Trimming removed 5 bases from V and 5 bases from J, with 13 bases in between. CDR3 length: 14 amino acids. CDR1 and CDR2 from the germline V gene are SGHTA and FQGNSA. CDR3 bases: TGTGCCAGCAGCCCAGGGAAGGGGCACAATGAGCAGTTCTTC. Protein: CASSPGKGHNEQFF.

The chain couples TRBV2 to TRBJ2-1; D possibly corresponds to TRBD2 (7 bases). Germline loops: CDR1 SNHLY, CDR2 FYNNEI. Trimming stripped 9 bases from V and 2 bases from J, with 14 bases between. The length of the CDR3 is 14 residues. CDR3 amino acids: CARGGQGTYNEQFF. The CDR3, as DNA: TGTGCCAGGGGGGGGCAGGGCACCTACAATGAGCAGTTCTTC.

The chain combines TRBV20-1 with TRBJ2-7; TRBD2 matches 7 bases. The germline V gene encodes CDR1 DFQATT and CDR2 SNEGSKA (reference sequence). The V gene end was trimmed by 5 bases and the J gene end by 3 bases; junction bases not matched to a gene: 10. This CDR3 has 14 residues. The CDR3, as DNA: TGCAGTGCTCATAAGGGAGGGGCGAGCTACGAGCAGTACTTC. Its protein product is CSAHKGGASYEQYF.

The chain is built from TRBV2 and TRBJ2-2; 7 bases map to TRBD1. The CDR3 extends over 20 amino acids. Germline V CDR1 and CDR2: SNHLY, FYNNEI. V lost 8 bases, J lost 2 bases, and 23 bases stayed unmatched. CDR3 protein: CASRRSTGLFLLFNTGELFF. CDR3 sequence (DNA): TGTGCCAGCCGGAGATCGACAGGGCTATTCTTACTTTTTAACACCGGGGAGCTGTTTTTT.

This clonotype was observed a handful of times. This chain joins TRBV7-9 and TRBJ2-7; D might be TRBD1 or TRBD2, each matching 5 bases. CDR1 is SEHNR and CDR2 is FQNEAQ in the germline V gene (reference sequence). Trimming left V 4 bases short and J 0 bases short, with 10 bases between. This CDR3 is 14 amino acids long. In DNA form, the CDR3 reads TGTGCCAGCAGCTATGAAGGGACCTCCTACGAGCAGTACTTC. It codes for CASSYEGTSYEQYF.

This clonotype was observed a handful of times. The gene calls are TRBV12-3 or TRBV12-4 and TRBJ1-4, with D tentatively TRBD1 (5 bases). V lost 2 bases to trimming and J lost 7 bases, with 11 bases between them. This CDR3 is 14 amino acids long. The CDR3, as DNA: TGTGCCAGCAGTTTAATCGGGGGAGGTGAAAAACTGTTTTTT. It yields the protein CASSLIGGGEKLFF.

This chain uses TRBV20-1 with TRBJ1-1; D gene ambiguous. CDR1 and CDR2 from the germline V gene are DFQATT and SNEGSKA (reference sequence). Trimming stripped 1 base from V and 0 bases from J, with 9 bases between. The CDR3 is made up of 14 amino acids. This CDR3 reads CSARVGSMNTEAFF. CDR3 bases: TGCAGTGCTAGAGTGGGGTCCATGAACACTGAAGCTTTCTTT.

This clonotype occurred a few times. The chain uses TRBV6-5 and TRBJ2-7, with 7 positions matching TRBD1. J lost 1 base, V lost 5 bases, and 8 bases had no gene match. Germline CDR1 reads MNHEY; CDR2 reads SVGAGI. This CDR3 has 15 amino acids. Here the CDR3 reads CASSHSPTGSYEQYF. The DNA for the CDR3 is TGTGCCAGCAGTCACAGTCCGACAGGGTCCTACGAGCAGTACTTC.

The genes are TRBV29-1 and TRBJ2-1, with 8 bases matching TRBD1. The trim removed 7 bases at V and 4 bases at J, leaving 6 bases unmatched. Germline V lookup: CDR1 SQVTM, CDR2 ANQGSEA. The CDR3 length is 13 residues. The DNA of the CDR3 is TGCAGCGCCCGGACAGGGAATTACAATGAGCAGTTCTTC. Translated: CSARTGNYNEQFF.

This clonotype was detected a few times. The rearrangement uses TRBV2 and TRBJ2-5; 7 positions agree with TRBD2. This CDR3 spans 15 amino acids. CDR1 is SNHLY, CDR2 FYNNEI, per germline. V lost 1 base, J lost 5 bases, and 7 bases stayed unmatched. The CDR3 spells CASSEGTSVPETQYF. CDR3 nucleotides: TGTGCCAGCAGTGAAGGAACTAGCGTCCCGGAGACCCAGTACTTC.

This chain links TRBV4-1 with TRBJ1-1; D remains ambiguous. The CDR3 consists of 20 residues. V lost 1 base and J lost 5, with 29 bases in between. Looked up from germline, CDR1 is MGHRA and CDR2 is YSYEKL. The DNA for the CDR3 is TGCGCCAGCAGCCAAGTGGCCCGGGTAGGTCGGCTGGACTCCCTAACTGAAGCTTTCTTT. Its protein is CASSQVARVGRLDSLTEAFF.

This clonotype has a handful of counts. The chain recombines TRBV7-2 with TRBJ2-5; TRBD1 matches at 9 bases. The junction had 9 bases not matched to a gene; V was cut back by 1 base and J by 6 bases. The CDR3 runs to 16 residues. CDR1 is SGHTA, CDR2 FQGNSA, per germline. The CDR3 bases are TGTGCCAGCAGCTTAGATGCGGGACAGGGTAGAAAGACCCAGTACTTC. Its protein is CASSLDAGQGRKTQYF.

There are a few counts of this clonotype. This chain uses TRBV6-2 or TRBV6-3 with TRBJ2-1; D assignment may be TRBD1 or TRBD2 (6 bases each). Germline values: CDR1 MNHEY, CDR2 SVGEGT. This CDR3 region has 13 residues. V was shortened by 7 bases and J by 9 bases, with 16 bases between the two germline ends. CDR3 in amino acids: CASNRGGSSEQFF. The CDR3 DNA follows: TGTGCCAGCAACCGAGGGGGGTCCTCTGAGCAGTTCTTC.

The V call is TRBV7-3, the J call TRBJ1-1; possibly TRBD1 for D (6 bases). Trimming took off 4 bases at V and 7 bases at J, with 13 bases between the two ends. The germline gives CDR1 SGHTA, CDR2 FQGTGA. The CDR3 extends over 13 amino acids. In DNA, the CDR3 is TGTGCCAGCAGCTCCACAGGGTCAGATGAAGCTTTCTTT. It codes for CASSSTGSDEAFF. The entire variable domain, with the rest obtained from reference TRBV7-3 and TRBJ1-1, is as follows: GAGVSQTPSNKVTEKGKYVELRCDPISGHTALYWYRQSLGQGPEFLIYFQGTGAADDSGLPNDRFFAVRPEGSVSTLKIQRTERGDSAVYLCASSSTGSDEAFFGQGTRLTVV.

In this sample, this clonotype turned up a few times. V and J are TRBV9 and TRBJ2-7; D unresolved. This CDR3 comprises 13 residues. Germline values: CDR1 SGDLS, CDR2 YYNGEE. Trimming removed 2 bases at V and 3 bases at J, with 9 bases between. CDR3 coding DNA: TGTGCCAGCAGCGTGGCGGAATTCTACGAGCAGTACTTC. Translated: CASSVAEFYEQYF.

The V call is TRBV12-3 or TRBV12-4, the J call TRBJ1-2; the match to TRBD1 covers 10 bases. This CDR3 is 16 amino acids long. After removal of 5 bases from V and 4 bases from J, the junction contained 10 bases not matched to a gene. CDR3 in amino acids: CASSPGQGDLFYGYTF. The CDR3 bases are TGTGCCAGCAGTCCTGGACAGGGGGATCTCTTCTATGGCTACACCTTC.

The CDR3 spells CATSLGPRGHSGNTIYF. In nucleotides, the CDR3 is TGTGCCACCAGCTTGGGACCCAGGGGGCACTCTGGAAACACCATATATTTT. This chain uses TRBV24-1 with TRBJ1-3; 8 bases line up with TRBD1. Germline-derived CDR1 and CDR2 are KGHDR and SFDVKD. The CDR3 is 17 amino acids. V dropped 7 bases and J dropped 0; count of bases not matched to a gene: 10.